This T cell receptor beta chain comes out of a study of cytomegalovirus exposure and HLA in healthy donors. Study-wide points: Follow-up analysis later connected one missense variant in DCLRE1C with trimming of TCR beta V- and J-genes.

Both 60 Vbeta primers and 13 Jbeta primers went into the PCR. Some clones are missing from TCRdb's copy, which holds only in-frame ones; the method was immunoSEQ multiplex PCR. The sample carries 65,000 to 90,000 clones, approximately 81% recorded once. Per germline, CDR1 SGDLS and CDR2 YYNGEE. This CDR3 is 16 amino acids long. V was clipped by 4 bases and J by 0 bases, with 16 bases between them. This clone was seen only a few times. Its target is not known. The sequenced sample was PBMCs. This receptor was obtained from a woman between 35 and 50 years old in good health and CMV-seropositive. The chain links TRBV9 to TRBJ1-1, with D possibly being TRBD1 (5 bases). The CDR3, as DNA: TGTGCCAGCAGCTTGGACATGAAGAGGTTGAACACTGAAGCTTTCTTT. Encoded protein: CASSLDMKRLNTEAFF.